The 21 T cell receptor beta chains in this list originate from one sample, sequenced in a study of blood T cell repertoires in COVID-19 (dated by TCRdb to about 2020). Library creation used the immunoSEQ multiplex PCR assay. Sourced from immuneACCESS, this table was stored by TCRdb with only in-frame sequences that have V and J called. A share of the clones is absent; for the studies checked, an unresolved V gene accounts for under half, and the remainder has no known explanation. This sample gives roughly 100,000 clones in total; roughly 90% of them show up just once. The biggest ten clones account for around 3.8% of the sample. Sequenced input: peripheral blood. Receptors were obtained from a woman aged 60-70 years with acute or convalescent COVID-19.

This clone has only one observation. As DNA, the CDR3 is TGTGCCAGCGGGTGGAGCGGGAGCTCCTACGAGCAGTACGTC. Translated: CASGWSGSSYEQYV. The chain links TRBV6-5 to TRBJ2-7; 8 bases align to TRBD2. The CDR3 totals 14 residues. Germline loops: CDR1 MNHEY, CDR2 SVGAGI. Trimming removed 8 bases from V and 0 bases from J; junction bases left unmatched: 6.

The J gene is TRBJ1-1, the V gene TRBV10-3; D is unresolved. V lost 3 bases to trimming and J lost 1 base, with 3 bases between them. The length of the CDR3 is 12 residues. The germline CDR1 and CDR2 sequences are ENHRY and SYGVKD. Here the CDR3 reads CAISEANTEAFF. The CDR3 DNA reads TGTGCCATCAGTGAAGCGAACACTGAAGCTTTCTTT.

The chain links TRBV28 to TRBJ2-1, with 8 bases that match TRBD1. J lost 0 bases, V lost 9 bases, and 7 bases had no gene match. CDR1 is MDHEN and CDR2 is SYDVKM in the germline V gene. The CDR3 consists of 15 residues. The CDR3 protein is CASIETGDSYNEQFF. The CDR3 region has the DNA TGTGCCAGTATCGAGACAGGGGACTCCTACAATGAGCAGTTCTTC. Variable domain in full (rest from reference TRBV28 and TRBJ2-1): DVKVTQSSRYLVKRTGEKVFLECVQDMDHENMFWYRQDPGLGLRLIYFSYDVKMKEKGDIPEGYSVSREKKERFSLILESASTNQTSMYLCASIETGDSYNEQFFGPGTRLTVL.

This clone was picked up one time. The J gene is TRBJ1-6, the V gene TRBV5-5, with a weak D call TRBD1 (5 bases). CDR1 SGHKS and CDR2 YYEKEE come from the germline V gene (reference sequence). Between the trimmed V and J ends, which lost 3 bases and 8 bases, there was a span of 15 bases. CDR3 length: 15 amino acids. The CDR3 DNA reads TGTGCCAGCAGCTCACAGGAGACTAGGGATTCACCCCTCCACTTT. This gives the protein CASSSQETRDSPLHF.

J is TRBJ2-2 and V is TRBV28, with 9 nucleotides matching TRBD1. V lost 3 bases and J lost 5; bases outside the gene matches: 4. Germline loops: CDR1 MDHEN, CDR2 SYDVKM. This CDR3 region has 15 residues. The CDR3 region has the DNA TGTGCCAGCAGTTTTGGGACAGGGCGAACCGGGGAGCTGTTTTTT. Its protein product is CASSFGTGRTGELFF.

The chain carries TRBV24-1 and TRBJ2-1, with 7 bases lining up with TRBD2. V shed 3 bases, J shed 4 bases, and the junction held 5 bases outside the gene matches. The CDR3 is 15 residues long. From germline, CDR1 is KGHDR and CDR2 SFDVKD. The CDR3 loop is CATSDRRTSYNEQFF. The CDR3 nucleotides read TGTGCCACCAGTGATCGTAGGACTAGTTACAATGAGCAGTTCTTC.

The chain couples TRBV18 to TRBJ1-3; a possible D gene is TRBD1 (6 bases). CDR1 and CDR2 from the germline V gene are KGHSH and LQKENI. This CDR3 comprises 16 residues. V was trimmed by 3 bases and J by 2 bases, leaving 14 bases between them. The CDR3 reads CASSPSQGITGNTIYF. CDR3 nucleotides: TGTGCCAGCTCACCTTCCCAGGGGATAACTGGAAACACCATATATTTT. The variable domain in full, with the rest retrieved from reference TRBV18 and TRBJ1-3, is NAGVMQNPRHLVRRRGQEARLRCSPMKGHSHVYWYRQLPEEGLKFMVYLQKENIIDESGMPKERFSAEFPKEGPSILRIQQVVRGDSAAYFCASSPSQGITGNTIYFGEGSWLTVV.

This clone was counted between two and nine times. V is TRBV5-5 and J is TRBJ1-1, with D tentatively TRBD1 (6 bases). This CDR3 spans 12 amino acids. Germline V CDR1 and CDR2: SGHKS, YYEKEE (reference sequence). The ends were cut back, 3 bases at V and 11 bases at J, with 14 bases in the middle. The CDR3 region has the DNA TGTGCCAGCAGCTATCTACAGGGAGGGGCTTTCTTT. This sequence encodes CASSYLQGGAFF. Supplemented by reference TRBV5-5 and TRBJ1-1, the full variable domain reads DAGVTQSPTHLIKTRGQQVTLRCSPISGHKSVSWYQQVLGQGPQFIFQYYEKEERGRGNFPDRFSARQFPNYSSELNVNALLLGDSALYLCASSYLQGGAFFGQGTRLTVV.

The genes are TRBV6-6 and TRBJ1-4; TRBD1 might be the D (6 bases). V was clipped by 4 bases and J by 2 bases, with 11 bases between them. Germline CDR1 reads MNHNY; CDR2 reads SVGAGI (reference sequence). The CDR3 runs 15 residues. The CDR3 bases are TGTGCCAGCAGTTGGGGGCGGGGGACTAATGAAAAACTGTTTTTT. Translating it yields CASSWGRGTNEKLFF.

The chain couples TRBV5-4 to TRBJ2-5; 7 bases agree with TRBD1. The CDR3 loop spans 15 amino acids. Germline CDR1 is SGHNT and CDR2 is YYREEE (reference sequence). Trimming at V came to 4 bases and at J to 5 bases, leaving 11 bases not matched to a gene. The CDR3 coding sequence is TGTGCCAGCAGCCAAAAGACAGGGCAAGGGGAGACCCAGTACTTC. Translated, it gives CASSQKTGQGETQYF. The full variable domain, with the rest looked up from reference TRBV5-4 and TRBJ2-5, is ETGVTQSPTHLIKTRGQQVTLRCSSQSGHNTVSWYQQALGQGPQFIFQYYREEENGRGNFPPRFSGLQFPNYSSELNVNALELDDSALYLCASSQKTGQGETQYFGPGTRLLVL.

J is TRBJ2-1 and V is TRBV11-2; 14 bases fit TRBD2. Looked up from germline, CDR1 is SGHAT and CDR2 is FQNNGV. The trim removed 5 bases at V and 10 bases at J, leaving 4 bases unmatched. This CDR3 is 14 amino acids long. For the CDR3, the DNA is TGTGCCAGCAGCCCGGGACTAGCGGGAGTAGAGCAGTTCTTC. Translated: CASSPGLAGVEQFF.

The chain has TRBV6-5 and TRBJ2-5, with D perhaps matching TRBD1 (5 bases). CDR3 length: 13 residues. Trimming took off 6 bases at V and 1 base at J, with 9 bases between the two ends. Germline V gene lookup returns CDR1 MNHEY and CDR2 SVGAGI. The CDR3 DNA follows: TGTGCCAGCAGCAGGGATACCCAAGAGACCCAGTACTTC. Protein product: CASSRDTQETQYF.

The J gene is TRBJ1-2, the V gene TRBV18; no firm D call. Trimming stripped 6 bases from V and 4 bases from J, with 6 bases between. CDR3 length: 11 residues. The V gene's germline CDR1 is KGHSH and CDR2 LQKENI. The CDR3 DNA sequence: TGTGCCAGCTCCCCCAGCTATGGCTACACCTTC. Translation gives CASSPSYGYTF.

The J gene is TRBJ2-1, the V gene TRBV10-1, with TRBD2 matching 12 bases. Germline values: CDR1 WNHNN, CDR2 SYGVQD (reference sequence). CDR3 length: 15 amino acids. The ends lost 6 bases at V and 7 bases at J; junction bases unmatched: 7. The CDR3 spells CASSPASGRENEQFF. Here the CDR3 DNA reads TGCGCCAGCAGCCCCGCTAGCGGGAGGGAGAATGAGCAGTTCTTC.

The chain employs TRBV4-1 and TRBJ2-3, with D possibly matching TRBD2 (6 bases). Germline CDR1 MGHRA, CDR2 YSYEKL. The V end was cut by 0 bases, the J end by 14 bases, with 15 bases between. This CDR3 has 13 residues. Here the CDR3 reads CASSQDPGLRWYF. As DNA, the CDR3 is TGCGCCAGCAGCCAAGACCCGGGACTTCGGTGGTATTTT.

This chain joins TRBV7-9 and TRBJ1-4; 8 bases are shared with TRBD1. CDR3 length equals 14 residues. Per the germline V gene, CDR1 is SEHNR and CDR2 is FQNEAQ (reference sequence). V shed 6 bases, J shed 6 bases, and the junction held 6 bases outside the gene matches. CDR3 sequence reads: CASSIGQGDEKLFF. The DNA of the CDR3 is TGTGCCAGCAGTATCGGACAGGGCGATGAAAAACTGTTTTTT.

The chain couples TRBV19 to TRBJ2-7, with 10 bases fitting TRBD2. J gave up 8 bases and V 2 bases, and 6 bases lay outside the gene matches. Germline loops: CDR1 LNHDA, CDR2 SQIVND (reference sequence). This CDR3 has 14 amino acids. CDR3 loop: CASSISGLAAKQYF. The CDR3 bases are TGTGCCAGTAGTATATCAGGACTAGCGGCAAAGCAGTACTTC.

V gene TRBV5-1 combines with J gene TRBJ1-4; TRBD1 matches at 7 bases. The CDR3 is 14 amino acids. Germline assignment: CDR1 SGHRS and CDR2 YFSETQ. V was clipped by 0 bases and J by 8 bases; unmatched bases: 4. Here the CDR3 reads CASSLEAGGEKLFF. The CDR3 DNA sequence: TGCGCCAGCAGCTTGGAGGCAGGGGGGGAAAAACTGTTTTTT. The full variable domain, rest sourced from reference TRBV5-1 and TRBJ1-4, is KAGVTQTPRYLIKTRGQQVTLSCSPISGHRSVSWYQQTPGQGLQFLFEYFSETQRNKGNFPGRFSGRQFSNSRSEMNVSTLELGDSALYLCASSLEAGGEKLFFGSGTQLSVL.

V is TRBV6-2 or TRBV6-3 and J is TRBJ2-3; 9 bases fit TRBD2. The germline V gene encodes CDR1 MNHEY and CDR2 SVGEGT. The CDR3 runs to 21 residues. J lost 0 bases, V lost 2 bases, and 18 bases had no gene match. CDR3 DNA sequence: TGTGCCAGCAGTTACCCCTGGACTAGCGCCGACCGTTTTTCTAGCACAGATACGCAGTATTTT. Residues: CASSYPWTSADRFSSTDTQYF.

The table lists this clone with a few counts. The chain couples TRBV11-2 to TRBJ1-2; 8 nucleotides line up with TRBD1. Germline assignment: CDR1 SGHAT and CDR2 FQNNGV. The CDR3 is 14 amino acids. The V segment lost 5 bases and the J segment 6 bases; nucleotides outside the gene matches: 8. In DNA form, the CDR3 reads TGTGCCAGCAGCCTTACCCGGACAGGGCATGGCTACACCTTC. Its protein product is CASSLTRTGHGYTF.

This clone was detected many times. V gene TRBV6-5 combines with J gene TRBJ1-2; D might be TRBD1 (6 bases). CDR1 and CDR2 from the germline V gene are MNHEY and SVGAGI. V was cut by 2 bases and J by 7 bases, with 17 bases left in between. The CDR3 loop spans 15 amino acids. The DNA for the CDR3 is TGTGCCAGCAGTTACCGCGGACAGATTAGGGTTGGCTACACCTTC. The encoded protein is CASSYRGQIRVGYTF.